Many counts were recorded for the clone carrying this T cell receptor (beta chain). Germline CDR1 reads MNHEY; CDR2 reads SVGAGI. Between the trimmed V and J ends, which lost 6 bases and 2 bases, there was a span of 10 bases. This CDR3 is built from 14 residues. Individual cDNA molecules each received unique molecular identifiers attached to them. TCRdb reprocessed the 5' RACE reads via MiXCR and lists one record per CDR3 protein. The table has about 33,000 distinct CDR3 sequences, around 5.7% seen once. These data belong to a study of early T cells in non-severe SARS-CoV-2 infection. The sequenced sample was whole blood. The clonotype comes from an adult who was a healthcare worker with PCR-confirmed SARS-CoV-2 infection or an uninfected control (not recorded which). The chain recombines TRBV6-5 with TRBJ1-4, with D possibly TRBD1 on 6 matching bases. CDR3 loop: CASSKQGTNEKLFF. The DNA of the CDR3 is TGTGCCAGCAGCAAACAGGGCACTAATGAAAAACTGTTTTTT.